This T cell receptor beta chain comes out of a study of T cells in Graves' hyperthyroidism and ophthalmopathy. Study results and caveats: Researchers report that a 13 V-J model separated ophthalmopathy from stable hyperthyroidism.

TCR beta CDR3 regions were amplified from RNA. HTBI primers were employed in a first-round RT-PCR of the TCR CDR3. In TCRdb, the multiplex PCR reads were re-called with MiXCR into one record per CDR3 protein. In the table there are about 570,000 distinct CDR3 sequences, under 60% of which are singletons. A few counts support this clonotype. Antigen unknown. A read error may explain this, as a much larger clone is one base away. Patients showing uncontrolled infection, other autoimmune disease, pregnancy or lactation were ineligible. Germline V gene lookup returns CDR1 LNHDA and CDR2 SQIVND (reference sequence). The CDR3 covers 15 residues. V lost 5 bases and J lost 7; bases outside the gene matches: 10.

The clonotype comes from an adult woman with Graves' disease, either hyperthyroidism or ophthalmopathy (not recorded which). Source material: peripheral blood or thyroid tissue (not recorded which). The chain combines TRBV19 with TRBJ2-7; the match to TRBD2 covers 11 bases. The CDR3 loop is CASSLPLAGEGEQYF. The CDR3 bases are TGTGCCAGTAGTCTCCCACTAGCGGGAGAAGGGGAGCAGTACTTC.